This note documents a single T cell receptor beta chain sequence. Its antigen is not identified. Clones were sequenced by immunoSEQ multiplex PCR, and TCRdb holds only the in-frame ones, with some missing. The table shows tens of thousands of clones, with over 60% occurring only once. This sample is drawn from a study of T cell responses to AZD1222 COVID-19 vaccine. The study, taken as a whole, reports: Donors, mostly white British, included more females; clonal diversity was possibly underestimated. Just 6 or 7 AZD1222 recipients were seropositive at baseline. Spike-specific TCR repertoires showed rising breadth and depth after two AZD1222 doses.

The analysis combined second doses at about 4 or about 12 weeks. The V gene's germline CDR1 is GTSNPN and CDR2 SVGIG (reference sequence). The CDR3 covers 15 residues. Trimming took 4 bases from V and 2 from J, leaving 12 bases between them. This clonotype originated in an adult who received the AZD1222 COVID-19 vaccine. The starting material was peripheral blood, obtained 28 days after the second AZD1222 dose. This chain links TRBV30 with TRBJ2-6; tentatively, D is TRBD1 (6 bases). The CDR3 DNA reads as TGTGCCTGGAATACAGGGCTTGCTGGGGCCAACGTCCTGACTTTC. Amino acid sequence: CAWNTGLAGANVLTF.